The T cell receptor beta chain described here comes from a study of identical twins. Study-wide findings and caveats: Donors were not followed over many years; analysis was cross-sectional.

Only healthy Caucasians were included as donors. This clonotype occurred many times. The antigen is unknown. A universal primer site was added by template switching, and unique molecular identifiers were carried by the cDNA. TCRdb ran MiXCR on the 5' RACE reads and lists one entry per CDR3 protein. The repertoire holds under 350,000 distinct CDR3 sequences, with roughly 10% as singletons. The CDR3 runs to 14 residues. The V and J ends lost 0 bases and 1 base respectively, with 6 bases between them. The germline V gene encodes CDR1 SEHNR and CDR2 FQNEAQ (reference sequence). The data also belong to a second study, concerning yellow fever vaccine responses in identical twins. From that study: Convergence reportedly seemed to mark part of the twins' vaccine T cell response, with personalization marking the rest.

The specimen sequenced was CD8+ T cells sorted from blood. The receptor's source is a woman between 18 and 29 years old in good health. The chain has TRBV7-9 and TRBJ2-5; no clear D gene. The CDR3 reads CASSLAQIQETQYF. CDR3 coding DNA: TGTGCCAGCAGCTTAGCTCAAATCCAAGAGACCCAGTACTTC.